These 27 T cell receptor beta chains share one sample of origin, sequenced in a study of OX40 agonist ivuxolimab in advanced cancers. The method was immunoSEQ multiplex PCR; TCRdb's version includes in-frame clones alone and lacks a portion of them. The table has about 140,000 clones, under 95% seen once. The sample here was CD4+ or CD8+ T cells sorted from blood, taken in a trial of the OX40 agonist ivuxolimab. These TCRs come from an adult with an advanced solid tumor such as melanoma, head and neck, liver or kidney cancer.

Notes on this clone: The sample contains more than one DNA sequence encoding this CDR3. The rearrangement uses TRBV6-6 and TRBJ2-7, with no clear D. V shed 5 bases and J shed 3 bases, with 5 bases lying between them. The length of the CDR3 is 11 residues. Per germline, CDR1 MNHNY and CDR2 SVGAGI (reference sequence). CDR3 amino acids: CASSERYEQYF. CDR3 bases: TGTGCCAGCAGTGAACGCTACGAGCAGTACTTC.

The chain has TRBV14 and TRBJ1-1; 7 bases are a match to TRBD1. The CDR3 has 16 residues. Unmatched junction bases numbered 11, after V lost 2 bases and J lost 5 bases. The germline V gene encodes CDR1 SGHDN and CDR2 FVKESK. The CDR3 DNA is TGTGCCAGCAGCCAATGGGAGGGGGCGCTGGGGACTGAAGCTTTCTTT. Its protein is CASSQWEGALGTEAFF.

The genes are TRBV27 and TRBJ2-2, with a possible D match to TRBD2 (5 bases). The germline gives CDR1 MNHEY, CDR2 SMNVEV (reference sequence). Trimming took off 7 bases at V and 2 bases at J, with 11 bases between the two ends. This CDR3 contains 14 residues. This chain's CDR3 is CASKAGHNTGELFF. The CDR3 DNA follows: TGTGCCAGCAAGGCGGGCCATAACACCGGGGAGCTGTTTTTT.

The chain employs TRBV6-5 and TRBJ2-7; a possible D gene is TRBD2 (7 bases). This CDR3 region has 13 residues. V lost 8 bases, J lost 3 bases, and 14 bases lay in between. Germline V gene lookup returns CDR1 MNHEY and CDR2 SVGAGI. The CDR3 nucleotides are TGTGCCAGCGGGTACAGGGAGGGCTACGAGCAGTACTTC. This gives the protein CASGYREGYEQYF.

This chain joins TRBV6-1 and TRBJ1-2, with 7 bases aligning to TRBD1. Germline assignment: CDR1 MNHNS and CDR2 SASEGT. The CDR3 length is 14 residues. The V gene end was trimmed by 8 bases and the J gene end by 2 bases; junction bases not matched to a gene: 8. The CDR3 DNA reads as TGTGCCAGCGAGACCGGGACAGAGAACTATGGCTACACCTTC. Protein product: CASETGTENYGYTF.

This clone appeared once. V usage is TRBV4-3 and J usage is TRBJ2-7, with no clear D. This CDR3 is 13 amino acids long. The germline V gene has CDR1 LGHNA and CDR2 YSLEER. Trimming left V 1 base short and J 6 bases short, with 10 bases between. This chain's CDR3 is CASSQVLGREQYF. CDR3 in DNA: TGCGCCAGCAGCCAAGTTTTGGGTCGCGAGCAGTACTTC.

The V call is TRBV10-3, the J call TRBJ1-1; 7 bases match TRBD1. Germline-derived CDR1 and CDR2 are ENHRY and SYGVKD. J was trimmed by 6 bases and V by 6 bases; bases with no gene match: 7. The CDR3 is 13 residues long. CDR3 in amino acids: CAISEGQIPEAFF. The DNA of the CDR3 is TGTGCCATCAGCGAGGGACAGATCCCTGAAGCTTTCTTT.

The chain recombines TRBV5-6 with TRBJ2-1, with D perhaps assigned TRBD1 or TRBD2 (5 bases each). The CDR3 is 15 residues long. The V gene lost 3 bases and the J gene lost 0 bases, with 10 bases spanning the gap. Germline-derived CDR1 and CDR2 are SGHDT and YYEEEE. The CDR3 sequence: CASSSGTASYNEQFF. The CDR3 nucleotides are TGTGCCAGCAGCTCCGGGACGGCCTCCTACAATGAGCAGTTCTTC.

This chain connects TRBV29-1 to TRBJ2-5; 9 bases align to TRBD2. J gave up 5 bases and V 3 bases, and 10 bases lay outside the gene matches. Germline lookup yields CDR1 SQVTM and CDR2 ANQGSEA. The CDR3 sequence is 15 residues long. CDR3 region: CSVERGAGGLETQYF. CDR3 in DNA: TGCAGCGTTGAGAGAGGGGCGGGAGGGCTTGAGACCCAGTACTTC.

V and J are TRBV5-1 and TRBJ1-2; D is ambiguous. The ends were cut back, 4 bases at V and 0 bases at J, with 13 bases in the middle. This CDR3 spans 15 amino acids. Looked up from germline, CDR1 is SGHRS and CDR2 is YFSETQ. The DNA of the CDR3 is TGCGCCAGCAGCCCCTTCCTAGGACCTAACTATGGCTACACCTTC. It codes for CASSPFLGPNYGYTF. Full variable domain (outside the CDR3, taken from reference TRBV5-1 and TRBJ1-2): KAGVTQTPRYLIKTRGQQVTLSCSPISGHRSVSWYQQTPGQGLQFLFEYFSETQRNKGNFPGRFSGRQFSNSRSEMNVSTLELGDSALYLCASSPFLGPNYGYTFGSGTRLTVV.

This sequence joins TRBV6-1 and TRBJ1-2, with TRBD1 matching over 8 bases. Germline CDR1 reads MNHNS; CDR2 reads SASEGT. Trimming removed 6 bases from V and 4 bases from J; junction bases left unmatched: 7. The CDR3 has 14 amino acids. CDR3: CASRGAGGGYGYTF. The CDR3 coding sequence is TGTGCCAGCAGGGGGGCAGGGGGCGGCTATGGCTACACCTTC.

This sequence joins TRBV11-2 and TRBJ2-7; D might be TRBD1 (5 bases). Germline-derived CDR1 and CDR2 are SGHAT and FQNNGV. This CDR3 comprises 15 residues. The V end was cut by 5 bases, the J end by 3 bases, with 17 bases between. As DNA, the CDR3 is TGTGCCAGCAGCCCCTCCGGGCAGGGCAACTACGAGCAGTACTTC. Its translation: CASSPSGQGNYEQYF.

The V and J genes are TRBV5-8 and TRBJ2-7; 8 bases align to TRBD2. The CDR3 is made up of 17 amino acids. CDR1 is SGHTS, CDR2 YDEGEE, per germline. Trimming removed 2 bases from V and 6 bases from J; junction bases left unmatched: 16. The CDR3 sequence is CASSLYYSSGSSCEQYF. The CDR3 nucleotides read TGTGCCAGCAGCTTATATTACTCTAGCGGGTCTTCTTGCGAGCAGTACTTC.

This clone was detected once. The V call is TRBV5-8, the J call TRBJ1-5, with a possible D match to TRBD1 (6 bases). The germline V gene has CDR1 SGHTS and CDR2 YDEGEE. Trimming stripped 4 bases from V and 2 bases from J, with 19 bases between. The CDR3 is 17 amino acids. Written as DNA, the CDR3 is TGTGCCAGCAGCGTAATGGGGGGGGGCGAGGGCAATCAGCCCCAGCATTTT. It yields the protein CASSVMGGGEGNQPQHF.

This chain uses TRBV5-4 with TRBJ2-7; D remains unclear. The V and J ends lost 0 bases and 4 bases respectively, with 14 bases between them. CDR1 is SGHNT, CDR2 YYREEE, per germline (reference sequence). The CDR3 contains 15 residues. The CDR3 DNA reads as TGTGCCAGCAGCTTGGCCGGCTCAGTAGCTTACGAGCAGTACTTC. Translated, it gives CASSLAGSVAYEQYF.

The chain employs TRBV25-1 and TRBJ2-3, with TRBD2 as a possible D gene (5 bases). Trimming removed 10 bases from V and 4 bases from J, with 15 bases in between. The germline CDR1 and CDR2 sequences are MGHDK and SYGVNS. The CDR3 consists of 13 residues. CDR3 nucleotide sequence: TGTGCCACCCGGGGAAACTGGGCAGATACGCAGTATTTT. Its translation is CATRGNWADTQYF.

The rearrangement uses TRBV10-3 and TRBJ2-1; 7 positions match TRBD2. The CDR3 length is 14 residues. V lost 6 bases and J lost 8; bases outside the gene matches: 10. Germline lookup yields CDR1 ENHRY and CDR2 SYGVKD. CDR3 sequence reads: CAIRKREAAYEQFF. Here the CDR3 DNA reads TGTGCCATCAGAAAGCGGGAAGCGGCATATGAGCAGTTCTTC.

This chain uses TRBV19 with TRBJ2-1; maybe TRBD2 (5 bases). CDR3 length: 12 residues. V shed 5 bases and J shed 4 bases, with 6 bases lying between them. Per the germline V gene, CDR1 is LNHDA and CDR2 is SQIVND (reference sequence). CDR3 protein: CASSRGYNEQFF. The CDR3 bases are TGTGCCAGTAGTCGGGGATACAATGAGCAGTTCTTC.

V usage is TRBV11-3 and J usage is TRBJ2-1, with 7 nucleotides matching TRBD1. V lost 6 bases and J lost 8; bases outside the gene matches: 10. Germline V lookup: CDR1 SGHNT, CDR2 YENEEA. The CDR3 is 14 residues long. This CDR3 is CASSRAQGVDEQFF. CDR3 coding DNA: TGTGCCAGCAGTCGGGCCCAGGGGGTCGATGAGCAGTTCTTC.

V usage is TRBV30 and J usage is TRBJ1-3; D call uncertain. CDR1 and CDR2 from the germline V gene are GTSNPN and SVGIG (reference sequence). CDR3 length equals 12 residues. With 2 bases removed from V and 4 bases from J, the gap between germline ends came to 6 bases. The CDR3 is CAWSIGGNTIYF. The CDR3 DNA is TGTGCCTGGAGTATTGGGGGAAACACCATATATTTT.

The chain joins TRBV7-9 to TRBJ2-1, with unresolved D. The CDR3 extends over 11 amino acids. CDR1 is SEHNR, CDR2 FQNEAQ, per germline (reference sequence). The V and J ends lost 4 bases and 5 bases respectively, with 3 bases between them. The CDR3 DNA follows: TGTGCCAGCAGCTCGAACAATGAGCAGTTCTTC. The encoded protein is CASSSNNEQFF.

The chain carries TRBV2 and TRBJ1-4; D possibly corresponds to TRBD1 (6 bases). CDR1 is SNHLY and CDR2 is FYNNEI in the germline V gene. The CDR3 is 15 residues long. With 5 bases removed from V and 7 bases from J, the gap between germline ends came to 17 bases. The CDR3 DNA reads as TGTGCCAGCAGTACAGGGTCCGGGGTCGGTGAAAAACTGTTTTTT. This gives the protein CASSTGSGVGEKLFF.

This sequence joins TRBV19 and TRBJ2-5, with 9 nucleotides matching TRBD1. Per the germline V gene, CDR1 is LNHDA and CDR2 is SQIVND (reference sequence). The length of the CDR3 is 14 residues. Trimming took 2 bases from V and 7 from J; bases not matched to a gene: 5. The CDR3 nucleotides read TGTGCCAGTAGTATAACAGGGGGCGCGGGGACCCAGTACTTC. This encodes CASSITGGAGTQYF.

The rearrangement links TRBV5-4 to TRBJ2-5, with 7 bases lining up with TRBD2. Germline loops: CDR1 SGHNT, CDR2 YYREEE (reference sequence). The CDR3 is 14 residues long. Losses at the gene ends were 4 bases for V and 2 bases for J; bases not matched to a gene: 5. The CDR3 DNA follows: TGTGCCAGCAGCCCCGCGGGGGAACAAGAGACCCAGTACTTC. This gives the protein CASSPAGEQETQYF.

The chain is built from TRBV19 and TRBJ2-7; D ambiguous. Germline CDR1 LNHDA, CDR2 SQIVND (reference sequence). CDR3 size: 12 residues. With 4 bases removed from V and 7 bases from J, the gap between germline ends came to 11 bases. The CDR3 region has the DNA TGTGCCAGTAGTAGTACCGGGCGGGAGCAGTACTTC. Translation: CASSSTGREQYF.

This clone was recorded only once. DNA of the CDR3: TGTGCCAGCAGCTTCGGGGATCGCGGCTACACCTTC. Its protein is CASSFGDRGYTF. The chain combines TRBV11-2 with TRBJ1-2; D is ambiguous. Trimming removed 3 bases from V and 8 bases from J, with 10 bases in between. The CDR3 is 12 residues long. The germline V gene encodes CDR1 SGHAT and CDR2 FQNNGV.

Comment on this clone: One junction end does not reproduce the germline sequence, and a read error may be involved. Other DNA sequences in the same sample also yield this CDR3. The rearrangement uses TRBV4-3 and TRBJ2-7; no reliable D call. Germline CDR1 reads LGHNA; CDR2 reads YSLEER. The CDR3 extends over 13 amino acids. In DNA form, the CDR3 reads TGCGCCAGCAGCCAAGACGTCCGGAACGAGCAGTACTTT. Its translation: CASSQDVRNEQYF.